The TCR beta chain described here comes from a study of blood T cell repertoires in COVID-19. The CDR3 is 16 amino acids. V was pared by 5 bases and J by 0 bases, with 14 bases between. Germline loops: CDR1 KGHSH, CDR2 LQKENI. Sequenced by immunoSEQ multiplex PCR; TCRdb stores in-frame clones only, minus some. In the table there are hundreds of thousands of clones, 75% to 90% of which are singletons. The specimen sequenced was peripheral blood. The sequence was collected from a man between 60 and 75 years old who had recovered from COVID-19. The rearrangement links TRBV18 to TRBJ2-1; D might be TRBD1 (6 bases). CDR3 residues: CASSARDTGSYNEQFF. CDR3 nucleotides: TGTGCCAGCTCAGCTCGGGACACCGGCTCCTACAATGAGCAGTTCTTC.